This TCR beta chain was sequenced for a study of OX40 agonist ivuxolimab in advanced cancers. Study-wide context: All patients had ivuxolimab intravenously every 2 weeks at 0.01 to 10 mg/kg.

Assay: immunoSEQ multiplex PCR; the TCRdb copy retains only in-frame clones and omits some. The table includes about 140,000 clones, about nine tenths detected once. Trimming pared 1 base from V and 4 bases from J, leaving 11 bases between. CDR3 length: 15 amino acids. Germline V lookup: CDR1 KGHSH, CDR2 LQKENI. The sampling schedule covered blood at baseline, cycle 4 day 1, and cycle 7 day 1. Sequencing used CD4+ or CD8+ T cells sorted from blood, obtained in a trial of the OX40 agonist ivuxolimab. This sequence originates from an adult with an advanced solid tumor such as melanoma, head and neck, liver or kidney cancer. The chain recombines TRBV18 with TRBJ2-1; D unclear. CDR3 coding DNA: TGTGCCAGCTCACCACAGGGTAAGGGATACAATGAGCAGTTCTTC. Protein sequence: CASSPQGKGYNEQFF. The whole variable domain, remainder taken from reference TRBV18 and TRBJ2-1, is NAGVMQNPRHLVRRRGQEARLRCSPMKGHSHVYWYRQLPEEGLKFMVYLQKENIIDESGMPKERFSAEFPKEGPSILRIQQVVRGDSAAYFCASSPQGKGYNEQFFGPGTRLTVL.